The 26 T cell receptor beta chains given below trace back to one sample, sequenced in a study of cytomegalovirus exposure and HLA in healthy donors. This PCR relied on a set of 60 Vbeta primers and 13 Jbeta primers. Method: immunoSEQ multiplex PCR; TCRdb's copy keeps in-frame clones and lacks some. The sample shows hundreds of thousands of clones, 65% to 80% of them seen only once. The sample consisted of PBMCs. The receptors stem from a man aged 35-49 years in good health and CMV-seronegative.

The gene calls are TRBV15 and TRBJ2-5; tentative D call: TRBD2 (5 bases). There are 15 residues in the CDR3. Trimming stripped 1 base from V and 0 bases from J, with 9 bases between. Germline-derived CDR1 and CDR2 are LNHNV and YYDKDF (reference sequence). CDR3 loop: CATSRGGADQETQYF. The CDR3 bases are TGTGCCACCAGCAGAGGGGGAGCGGACCAAGAGACCCAGTACTTC.

This clone was found a few times. This sequence joins TRBV7-9 and TRBJ1-1; unclear D gene. Germline V lookup: CDR1 SEHNR, CDR2 FQNEAQ (reference sequence). CDR3 length: 11 amino acids. Trimming shortened V by 3 bases and J by 8 bases, and 7 bases separated the two germline ends. CDR3 nucleotides: TGTGCCAGCAGCTTGACTGGGGAAGCTTTCTTT. As protein: CASSLTGEAFF.

This clone was found a few times. The rearrangement joins TRBV15 to TRBJ2-7; perhaps TRBD1 as D (6 bases). This CDR3 has 15 residues. V lost 0 bases and J 1 base, leaving 10 bases between the germline ends. Germline assignment: CDR1 LNHNV and CDR2 YYDKDF (reference sequence). CDR3 bases: TGTGCCACCAGCAGAGATCCGACAGGATCCTACGAGCAGTACTTC. Protein: CATSRDPTGSYEQYF.

This clone was seen a handful of times. The V call is TRBV2, the J call TRBJ1-5, with 9 bases fitting TRBD1. The V gene's germline CDR1 is SNHLY and CDR2 FYNNEI. V was clipped by 1 base and J by 7 bases; unmatched bases: 2. The CDR3 contains 14 residues. CDR3 in DNA: TGTGCCAGCAGTGAAGGACAGGGGGGACAGCCCCAGCATTTT. This sequence encodes CASSEGQGGQPQHF.

The chain joins TRBV6-5 to TRBJ2-1; TRBD2 matches at 7 bases. Germline CDR1 is MNHEY and CDR2 is SVGAGI. CDR3 length equals 13 residues. Germline trimming cut 6 bases from V and 9 bases from J; bases unmatched to any gene: 8. CDR3 protein: CASRWRERSEQFF. The DNA for the CDR3 is TGTGCCAGCAGGTGGCGGGAGAGGAGTGAGCAGTTCTTC.

This chain uses TRBV9 with TRBJ2-7, with TRBD2 as a possible D gene (5 bases). Germline CDR1 reads SGDLS; CDR2 reads YYNGEE. The CDR3 has 15 residues. Between the trimmed V and J ends, which lost 0 bases and 7 bases, there was a span of 17 bases. This CDR3 is CASSVAVHPSGEQYF. As DNA, the CDR3 is TGTGCCAGCAGCGTAGCTGTACACCCCTCGGGGGAGCAGTACTTC.

The chain recombines TRBV7-2 with TRBJ2-7, with 12 nucleotides matching TRBD2. The J segment lost 4 bases and the V segment lost 5 bases, leaving 6 bases of the junction unmatched. This CDR3 has 15 residues. In germline, CDR1 is SGHTA, CDR2 FQGNSA. The CDR3 is CASSDGTSGLYEQYF. The CDR3 DNA sequence: TGTGCCAGCAGCGACGGGACTAGCGGGTTATACGAGCAGTACTTC.

For this clone: The same CDR3 arises from other DNA sequences in this sample as well. Here the CDR3 reads CSARQAYEQYF. The CDR3 nucleotides read TGCAGTGCCAGGCAGGCCTACGAGCAGTACTTC. The genes are TRBV20-1 and TRBJ2-7, with D hard to call. V was clipped by 6 bases and J by 2 bases, with 8 bases between them. The CDR3 is 11 residues long. The germline CDR1 and CDR2 sequences are DFQATT and SNEGSKA (reference sequence).

This clone appeared a few times. This rearrangement joins TRBV21-1 to TRBJ1-1; the D call in the table, TRBD1, was not verified against the DNA. TRBV21-1 is a pseudogene segment. CDR3 size: 15 residues. The CDR3 DNA sequence: TGTGCCAGCAGCAAAGGGACAGGGAGGAACACTGAAGCTTTCTTT. Translated: CASSKGTGRNTEAFF.

J is TRBJ1-1 and V is TRBV4-1; D is unresolved. Trimming shortened V by 4 bases and J by 5 bases, and 17 bases separated the two germline ends. The CDR3 runs to 15 residues. The V gene's germline CDR1 is MGHRA and CDR2 YSYEKL. This CDR3 reads CASSRGLDRATEAFF. The CDR3 DNA reads as TGCGCCAGCAGCCGAGGGCTGGACCGGGCTACTGAAGCTTTCTTT.

The chain links TRBV7-2 to TRBJ2-7; D is possibly TRBD2 (7 bases). The V and J ends lost 3 bases and 7 bases respectively, with 19 bases between them. CDR1 and CDR2 (germline): SGHTA, FQGNSA. The CDR3 consists of 15 residues. The CDR3 reads CASSLGRRGAGEQYF. In nucleotides, the CDR3 is TGTGCCAGCAGCTTGGGCAGACGGGGGGCGGGGGAGCAGTACTTC.

The V gene is TRBV30, the J gene TRBJ2-1; a possible D gene is TRBD2 (7 bases). The CDR3 extends over 15 amino acids. CDR1 GTSNPN and CDR2 SVGIG come from the germline V gene (reference sequence). Trimming took 1 base from V and 3 from J, leaving 13 bases between them. CDR3 residues: CAWSEGGGFYNEQFF. The CDR3 DNA follows: TGTGCCTGGAGTGAAGGGGGAGGGTTCTACAATGAGCAGTTCTTC.

This clone was seen only once. The gene calls are TRBV9 and TRBJ1-1, with D perhaps TRBD1 (6 bases). The CDR3 is 15 amino acids. Trimming shortened V by 3 bases and J by 0 bases, and 12 bases separated the two germline ends. Per germline, CDR1 SGDLS and CDR2 YYNGEE. CDR3 amino acids: CASSGGPHLNTEAFF. The CDR3 DNA is TGTGCCAGCAGCGGGGGGCCGCACCTGAACACTGAAGCTTTCTTT.

The rearrangement joins TRBV19 to TRBJ2-3, with 8 bases lining up with TRBD2. The CDR3 runs to 14 residues. With 7 bases clipped from V and 10 bases from J, the junction kept 13 bases outside the gene matches. In germline, CDR1 is LNHDA, CDR2 SQIVND (reference sequence). Written as DNA, the CDR3 is TGTGCCAGTACCCGAGCGGGGGCGAGTTTCTCGCAGTATTTT. Amino acids: CASTRAGASFSQYF.

There are a few counts of this clone. The chain carries TRBV5-1 and TRBJ2-5, with 8 bases fitting TRBD2. The CDR3 loop spans 13 amino acids. V shed 4 bases and J 5 bases; nucleotides not matched to a gene: 4. The germline V gene has CDR1 SGHRS and CDR2 YFSETQ. CDR3 in DNA: TGCGCCAGCAGCCCTAGCGGGTGGGAGACCCAGTACTTC. It codes for CASSPSGWETQYF.

The gene calls are TRBV10-3 and TRBJ2-3; 8 positions agree with TRBD2. The ends lost 4 bases at V and 4 bases at J; junction bases unmatched: 13. Looked up from germline, CDR1 is ENHRY and CDR2 is SYGVKD. The CDR3 runs 17 residues. The CDR3 sequence is CAISGGDAGGRADTQYF. The CDR3 DNA reads TGTGCCATCAGTGGGGGGGATGCGGGAGGACGTGCAGATACGCAGTATTTT.

CDR3 nucleotide sequence: TGTGCCAGCAGCTTCCGACAGAGCTCCATTGGCTACACCTTC. Its translation: CASSFRQSSIGYTF. The chain is built from TRBV7-9 and TRBJ1-2; tentative D call: TRBD1 (5 bases). Looked up from germline, CDR1 is SEHNR and CDR2 is FQNEAQ (reference sequence). The CDR3 is 14 residues long. The V and J ends lost 3 bases and 7 bases respectively, with 15 bases between them.

As regards this clone: Other DNA sequences in the sample encode the same CDR3. The chain links TRBV11-3 to TRBJ2-1; D is unresolved. The V and J ends lost 4 bases and 5 bases respectively, with 9 bases between them. Germline CDR1 SGHNT, CDR2 YENEEA. This CDR3 is built from 13 residues. This CDR3 is CASSSGLNNEQFF. In nucleotides, the CDR3 is TGTGCCAGCAGCTCCGGGTTGAACAATGAGCAGTTCTTC.

This clone came up a few times. J is TRBJ2-7 and V is TRBV4-1; the match to TRBD2 covers 8 bases. Germline-derived CDR1 and CDR2 are MGHRA and YSYEKL. The CDR3 is 12 amino acids. Trimming cost V 8 bases and J 3 bases; bases outside gene matches: 3. The CDR3, as DNA: TGCGCCAGCCGGGGGGGGGACTACGAGCAGTACTTC. This encodes CASRGGDYEQYF.

The rearrangement joins TRBV19 to TRBJ2-3; TRBD1 matches at 7 bases. CDR3 length: 13 residues. V shed 7 bases, J shed 2 bases, and the junction held 3 bases outside the gene matches. Germline V gives CDR1 LNHDA, CDR2 SQIVND (reference sequence). CDR3 loop: CASNEGATDTQYF. In DNA form, the CDR3 reads TGTGCCAGTAACGAGGGGGCCACAGATACGCAGTATTTT. Full variable domain (outside the CDR3, taken from reference TRBV19 and TRBJ2-3): DGGITQSPKYLFRKEGQNVTLSCEQNLNHDAMYWYRQDPGQGLRLIYYSQIVNDFQKGDIAEGYSVSREKKESFPLTVTSAQKNPTAFYLCASNEGATDTQYFGPGTRLTVL.

This clone appeared a single time. The chain has TRBV6-6 and TRBJ2-6; no clear D gene. Germline lookup yields CDR1 MNHNY and CDR2 SVGAGI (reference sequence). This CDR3 comprises 15 residues. V lost 4 bases and J lost 1, with 8 bases in between. The CDR3 sequence: CASSSDTSGANVLTF. The CDR3 DNA is TGTGCCAGCAGTTCAGACACGTCTGGGGCCAACGTCCTGACTTTC.

The rearrangement links TRBV11-2 to TRBJ2-7; 8 nucleotides line up with TRBD1. The CDR3 contains 15 residues. Germline CDR1 reads SGHAT; CDR2 reads FQNNGV. V was clipped by 2 bases and J by 3 bases; unmatched bases: 6. As DNA, the CDR3 is TGTGCCAGCAGCTTAACGGAAGGACAGGGCTACGAGCAGTACTTC. This encodes CASSLTEGQGYEQYF.

The chain employs TRBV4-1 and TRBJ2-5, with 11 bases fitting TRBD2. V was pared by 3 bases and J by 4 bases, with 7 bases of the junction left unmatched. CDR3 length equals 16 residues. Germline V gene sequence: CDR1 MGHRA, CDR2 YSYEKL. CDR3 coding DNA: TGCGCCAGCAGCCAGCCGGGACTAGCGGTTGGAGAGACCCAGTACTTC. It yields the protein CASSQPGLAVGETQYF.

This rearrangement joins TRBV28 to TRBJ2-3; D perhaps matches TRBD1 (6 bases). Germline CDR1 is MDHEN and CDR2 is SYDVKM. Trimming left V 6 bases short and J 8 bases short, with 12 bases between. CDR3 length equals 12 residues. CDR3 residues: CASRTGLGTQYF. In nucleotides, the CDR3 is TGTGCCAGCAGAACAGGGTTGGGTACGCAGTATTTT.

The chain has TRBV7-2 and TRBJ1-2; TRBD1 matches at 9 bases. CDR3 size: 13 residues. J lost 5 bases, V lost 4 bases, and 2 bases had no gene match. Germline V lookup: CDR1 SGHTA, CDR2 FQGNSA. DNA of the CDR3: TGTGCCAGCAGCTCGGGACAGGGATATGGCTACACCTTC. This codes for CASSSGQGYGYTF.

The rearrangement uses TRBV30 and TRBJ1-2; perhaps TRBD1 as D (5 bases). Trimming pared 0 bases from V and 8 bases from J, leaving 10 bases between. Germline CDR1 is GTSNPN and CDR2 is SVGIG (reference sequence). This CDR3 comprises 12 residues. In nucleotides, the CDR3 is TGTGCCTGGAGTGTGCAGGGAAGAGGCTACACCTTC. Protein sequence: CAWSVQGRGYTF.